The T cell receptor (beta chain) under discussion was sequenced for a study of patients and donors after allogeneic stem cell transplantation. This clonotype was counted between two and nine times. The CDR3 covers 15 residues. V shed 2 bases and J shed 7 bases, with 15 bases lying between them. The germline gives CDR1 MNHEY, CDR2 SVGAGI. TCRdb passed the RT-PCR reads through MiXCR, listing each CDR3 protein once. The table records approximately 160,000 distinct CDR3 sequences, about 30% of them present only once. V is TRBV6-5 and J is TRBJ2-1; D not certain. This receptor was identified in a human donor who was either an allogeneic HSCT recipient or a stem cell or donor lymphocyte infusion donor (not recorded which). It is not recorded whose cells these are; they may come from a transplant donor. Material: blood, either unsorted or a sorted T cell fraction (not recorded which). The CDR3 loop is CASSYTNGAENEQFF. In nucleotides, the CDR3 is TGTGCCAGCAGTTACACTAACGGAGCCGAAAATGAGCAGTTCTTC.